The 25 T cell receptor beta chains reported below all come from one sample, sequenced in a study of blood T cells in healthy people across ages (dated by TCRdb to between 2015 and 2016). The library was obtained by 5' RACE. The sample was run on an Illumina HiSeq 2500. The second PCR ran for about 6 to 12 cycles and used a J-beta primer mix along with a sample-barcoded 5' primer. The public reads were quality trimmed at Q25 with fastp and then assembled into clones with MiXCR by TCRdb, keeping productive beta chains. Each entry merges the rows of one CDR3 protein and shows their most common DNA and genes. This sample comprises over 600,000 distinct CDR3 sequences, 35% to 60% of them detected only once. The leading ten clones occupy 15% to 20% of the sample. The sequencing sample was made of blood. These receptors all stem from an elderly man in good health.

V gene TRBV28 combines with J gene TRBJ1-2; 8 bases match TRBD1. V was clipped by 6 bases and J by 9 bases; unmatched bases: 12. Germline values: CDR1 MDHEN, CDR2 SYDVKM. The CDR3 extends over 14 amino acids. CDR3 sequence: CASRQTGEARSYTF. DNA of the CDR3: TGTGCCAGCAGACAGACAGGGGAAGCAAGAAGCTACACCTTC.

The chain combines TRBV7-2 with TRBJ2-1; the D call may be TRBD1 or TRBD2 (5 bases each). Matching the DNA end better, TRBJ2-7 makes the J call doubtful. Per germline, CDR1 SGHTA and CDR2 FQGNSA. This CDR3 spans 16 amino acids. This chain's CDR3 is CASSSRRTGRGDEQYF. CDR3 bases: TGTGCCAGCAGCTCTCGACGAACGGGGCGAGGGGATGAGCAGTACTTC.

The chain recombines TRBV5-1 with TRBJ1-1; 8 nucleotides match TRBD1. CDR1 and CDR2 from the germline V gene are SGHRS and YFSETQ. CDR3 size: 14 residues. V trimming: 3 bases; J trimming: 5 bases; junction bases outside the gene matches: 6. In DNA form, the CDR3 reads TGCGCCAGCAGCTCAGACAGGGGACGTACTGAAGCTTTCTTT. Amino acids: CASSSDRGRTEAFF.

The chain uses TRBV7-3 and TRBJ1-6; D might be TRBD1 (6 bases). V was pared by 0 bases and J by 7 bases, with 16 bases between. The CDR3 runs to 17 residues. Germline CDR1 and CDR2: SGHTA and FQGTGA. The CDR3 nucleotides read TGTGCCAGCAGCTTAACGGCGGGGGCAGGGGACAATTCACCCCTCCACTTT. Its protein is CASSLTAGAGDNSPLHF.

V usage is TRBV5-6 and J usage is TRBJ2-6; D call uncertain. Germline V gene data show CDR1 as SGHDT and CDR2 as YYEEEE. V shed 5 bases and J shed 1 base, with 4 bases lying between them. The CDR3 runs 13 residues. CDR3 loop: CASRWSGANVLTF. The CDR3 DNA sequence: TGTGCCAGCAGGTGGTCTGGGGCCAACGTCCTGACTTTC.

This clonotype showed up just a few times. The V call is TRBV27, the J call TRBJ2-1, with D possibly being TRBD2 (5 bases). V lost 7 bases to trimming and J lost 6 bases, with 19 bases between them. Germline V CDR1 and CDR2: MNHEY, SMNVEV (reference sequence). The CDR3 covers 15 residues. CDR3 in amino acids: CASTLRFGKGNEQFF. The CDR3 DNA reads TGTGCCAGCACCCTCCGGTTCGGGAAAGGCAATGAGCAGTTCTTC.

This clonotype was seen a handful of times. This chain connects TRBV9 to TRBJ2-3; D might be TRBD1 (6 bases). V was trimmed by 4 bases and J by 3 bases, leaving 15 bases between them. Per germline, CDR1 SGDLS and CDR2 YYNGEE. The CDR3 consists of 15 residues. The CDR3 DNA follows: TGTGCCAGCAGCCCACGGACAGATTTTACAGATACGCAGTATTTT. Its protein product is CASSPRTDFTDTQYF. The entire variable domain, with the rest obtained from reference TRBV9 and TRBJ2-3, is as follows: DSGVTQTPKHLITATGQRVTLRCSPRSGDLSVYWYQQSLDQGLQFLIQYYNGEERAKGNILERFSAQQFPDLHSELNLSSLELGDSALYFCASSPRTDFTDTQYFGPGTRLTVL.

Ten or more counts support this clonotype. The J gene is TRBJ2-3, the V gene TRBV7-8, with 8 bases identical to TRBD2. The CDR3 extends over 15 amino acids. V was pared by 5 bases and J by 6 bases, with 10 bases of the junction left unmatched. In germline, CDR1 is SGHVS, CDR2 FQNEAQ. The CDR3 DNA sequence: TGTGCCAGCAGCCCGAGCGGGAGTTATTCGGATACGCAGTATTTT. Amino acid sequence: CASSPSGSYSDTQYF.

The J gene is TRBJ2-7, the V gene TRBV15, with 10 bases fitting TRBD2. J gave up 8 bases and V 0 bases, and 10 bases lay outside the gene matches. The CDR3 has 16 amino acids. The germline CDR1 and CDR2 sequences are LNHNV and YYDKDF (reference sequence). The CDR3 reads CATSRDHGTSDHKQYF. CDR3 DNA sequence: TGTGCCACCAGCAGAGATCACGGGACTAGCGACCACAAGCAGTACTTC.

This rearrangement joins TRBV20-1 to TRBJ2-4; 12 bases agree with TRBD2. The germline CDR1 and CDR2 sequences are DFQATT and SNEGSKA (reference sequence). The V gene end was trimmed by 0 bases and the J gene end by 1 base; junction bases not matched to a gene: 7. The CDR3 length is 18 residues. The CDR3 DNA reads TGCAGTGCTAGAGACAGACTAGCGGGAGTTGGGGCCAAAAACATTCAGTACTTC. Translating gives CSARDRLAGVGAKNIQYF.

The rearrangement links TRBV6-2 or TRBV6-3 to TRBJ2-2; 9 bases are a match to TRBD2. The V gene end was trimmed by 5 bases and the J gene end by 9 bases; junction bases not matched to a gene: 22. The germline V gene has CDR1 MNHEY and CDR2 SVGEGT. This CDR3 comprises 19 residues. The CDR3, as DNA: TGTGCCAGCAGTCGAGGAGCGCGGTTTAGCGGGAGTCTTTCCCGGGAGCTGTTTTTT. Translating gives CASSRGARFSGSLSRELFF.

In its sample, this clonotype was seen a few times. This chain connects TRBV28 to TRBJ1-1; D gene uncertain. Germline V gene lookup returns CDR1 MDHEN and CDR2 SYDVKM. Trimming took off 10 bases at V and 3 bases at J, with 18 bases between the two ends. The CDR3 totals 14 residues. CDR3 DNA sequence: TGTGCCACCAAGTATGGGTTATGGGACACTGAAGCTTTCTTT. Amino acids: CATKYGLWDTEAFF.

The rearrangement joins TRBV7-8 to TRBJ2-3; no definite D call. V was cut by 3 bases and J by 1 base, with 11 bases left in between. The CDR3 is 15 residues long. Germline V gene lookup returns CDR1 SGHVS and CDR2 FQNEAQ. As DNA, the CDR3 is TGTGCCAGCAGCTTTTACTTCAAGGGCACAGATACGCAGTATTTT. Its translation: CASSFYFKGTDTQYF.

This clonotype was found many times. The V and J genes are TRBV12-3 or TRBV12-4 and TRBJ1-5; D is undetermined. CDR3 length: 12 amino acids. Deletions cut 1 base from V and 6 bases from J, with 4 bases between. Here the CDR3 DNA reads TGTGCCAGCAGTTTAGTATCTCAGCCCCAGCATTTT. The encoded protein is CASSLVSQPQHF.

This clonotype showed up just a few times. The V and J genes are TRBV2 and TRBJ1-6; the match to TRBD1 covers 8 bases. Per the germline V gene, CDR1 is SNHLY and CDR2 is FYNNEI. This CDR3 is 15 amino acids long. J gave up 9 bases and V 2 bases, and 6 bases lay outside the gene matches. The CDR3 region is CASSESGQGGSPLHF. CDR3 DNA: TGTGCCAGCAGTGAAAGTGGACAGGGAGGTTCACCCCTCCACTTT.

The chain has TRBV12-3 or TRBV12-4 and TRBJ2-3; D possibly uses TRBD1 or TRBD2 (5 bases each). Trimming pared 7 bases from V and 1 base from J, leaving 15 bases between. The CDR3 sequence is 15 residues long. DNA of the CDR3: TGTGCCAGCACCCCGGGACGAGCGGGCACAGATACGCAGTATTTT. Translated, it gives CASTPGRAGTDTQYF.

This rearrangement joins TRBV3-1 to TRBJ2-3, with TRBD2 matching 7 bases. V lost 0 bases to trimming and J lost 1 base; unmatched junction nucleotides: 4. There are 16 residues in the CDR3. In germline, CDR1 is LGHDT, CDR2 YNNKEL (reference sequence). This chain's CDR3 is CASSQDNAGGTDTQYF. In DNA, the CDR3 is TGTGCCAGCAGCCAAGATAACGCGGGGGGCACAGATACGCAGTATTTT.

This clonotype was counted a few times. This sequence may be a read error, since a much larger clone differs from it by one base. This chain connects TRBV6-6 to TRBJ2-5, with D possibly being TRBD1 or TRBD2 (5 bases each). Trimming took off 6 bases at V and 5 bases at J, with 16 bases between the two ends. CDR1 MNHNY and CDR2 SVGAGI come from the germline V gene (reference sequence). This CDR3 is 14 amino acids long. CDR3 bases: TGTGCCAGCAGAGCCCCCGTGGGGACGGAGACCCAGTACTTC. This codes for CASRAPVGTETQYF.

The rearrangement joins TRBV6-5 to TRBJ2-5; 10 bases align to TRBD1. The CDR3 extends over 15 amino acids. The germline CDR1 and CDR2 sequences are MNHEY and SVGAGI. J lost 5 bases, V lost 6 bases, and 9 bases had no gene match. The CDR3 is CASRRGGQGGETQYF. The CDR3 DNA is TGTGCCAGCAGGCGAGGTGGACAGGGGGGGGAGACCCAGTACTTC.

This clonotype showed up many times. V and J are TRBV5-5 and TRBJ1-2; 9 positions match TRBD1. The germline gives CDR1 SGHKS, CDR2 YYEKEE (reference sequence). The CDR3 extends over 16 amino acids. With 5 bases clipped from V and 3 bases from J, the junction kept 11 bases outside the gene matches. This CDR3 reads CASRRGNRGRDYGYTF. In nucleotides, the CDR3 is TGTGCCAGCAGGCGTGGGAACAGGGGGCGCGACTATGGCTACACCTTC.

This chain joins TRBV11-2 and TRBJ2-5; tentatively, D is TRBD1 (6 bases). V was pared by 0 bases and J by 11 bases, with 13 bases between. Germline assignment: CDR1 SGHAT and CDR2 FQNNGV. CDR3 length: 13 amino acids. For the CDR3, the DNA is TGTGCCAGCAGCTTAGAGCCGGGAAGGGGGCAGTACTTC. Translated: CASSLEPGRGQYF.

The V call is TRBV29-1, the J call TRBJ2-7, with TRBD2 matching over 10 bases. The V gene end was trimmed by 4 bases and the J gene end by 0 bases; junction bases not matched to a gene: 3. CDR3 length: 14 amino acids. Germline assignment: CDR1 SQVTM and CDR2 ANQGSEA. The DNA for the CDR3 is TGCAGCGTTGCTAGCGGGAGTCTCTCCTACGAGCAGTACTTC. It yields the protein CSVASGSLSYEQYF.

This sequence joins TRBV13 and TRBJ1-5, with TRBD1 as a possible D gene (6 bases). V was pared by 1 base and J by 5 bases, with 9 bases between. Germline lookup yields CDR1 PRHDT and CDR2 FYEKMQ (reference sequence). This CDR3 region has 14 residues. In DNA form, the CDR3 reads TGTGCCAGCAGCTTAGCAGGGGCAGATCAGCCCCAGCATTTT. Amino acid sequence: CASSLAGADQPQHF.

V usage is TRBV20-1 and J usage is TRBJ2-5; D remains unclear. The germline V gene encodes CDR1 DFQATT and CDR2 SNEGSKA (reference sequence). Trimming removed 7 bases at V and 0 bases at J, with 12 bases between. The CDR3 extends over 13 amino acids. CDR3 sequence (DNA): TGCAGTGGGGCCCGTAACTACCAAGAGACCCAGTACTTC. Translation: CSGARNYQETQYF.

The rearrangement links TRBV12-3 or TRBV12-4 to TRBJ1-6, with TRBD1 matching 8 bases. The V gene end was trimmed by 5 bases and the J gene end by 9 bases; junction bases not matched to a gene: 6. The CDR3 runs 14 residues. The CDR3 loop is CASSGDRRFSPLHF. The CDR3 nucleotides are TGTGCCAGCAGTGGGGACAGGAGGTTTTCACCCCTCCACTTT.